Below are 12 T cell receptor beta chains sequenced from a single sample in a study of lymphopenia after photon versus proton radiotherapy. The assay was immunoSEQ multiplex PCR, and TCRdb's table has in-frame clones only and misses some. The repertoire holds 150,000 to 200,000 clones, with 88% as singletons. The source was peripheral blood, collected from a patient treated with photon-based radiotherapy. These receptors all stem from a man between 45 and 60 years old with gastric cancer.

This clone was recorded a few times. The chain joins TRBV5-1 to TRBJ1-3; D uncertain. V gave up 0 bases and J gave up 0 bases, with 7 bases separating them. Germline assignment: CDR1 SGHRS and CDR2 YFSETQ. This CDR3 region has 15 residues. CDR3 protein: CASSLGEFSGNTIYF. DNA for the CDR3: TGCGCCAGCAGCTTGGGGGAGTTCTCTGGAAACACCATATATTTT.

The CDR3 sequence: CASRFPVAESNQPQHF. The CDR3 region has the DNA TGTGCCAGCAGATTCCCGGTGGCCGAGAGCAATCAGCCCCAGCATTTT. The V gene is TRBV25-1, the J gene TRBJ1-5, with D hard to call. This CDR3 spans 16 amino acids. V lost 6 bases, J lost 1 base, and 16 bases lay in between. Germline V CDR1 and CDR2: MGHDK, SYGVNS.

This chain connects TRBV5-4 to TRBJ2-1, with TRBD1 matching 10 bases. Looked up from germline, CDR1 is SGHNT and CDR2 is YYREEE (reference sequence). This CDR3 is 16 amino acids long. V gave up 5 bases and J gave up 14 bases; unmatched junction bases: 19. This CDR3 is CASSPVVGTGEGREFF. The DNA for the CDR3 is TGTGCCAGCAGTCCCGTGGTGGGGACAGGGGAGGGTAGAGAGTTCTTC.

V is TRBV29-1 and J is TRBJ2-1, with 12 bases fitting TRBD2. Looked up from germline, CDR1 is SQVTM and CDR2 is ANQGSEA. Unmatched junction bases numbered 12, after V lost 6 bases and J lost 9 bases. This CDR3 is 15 amino acids long. The CDR3 loop reads CSVELLAGGFSEQFF. In DNA, the CDR3 is TGCAGCGTCGAACTTCTAGCGGGAGGGTTCAGTGAGCAGTTCTTC.

For this clone: Additional DNA sequences in this sample encode the identical CDR3. The rearrangement links TRBV5-1 to TRBJ2-5, with D unresolved. The CDR3 is 12 amino acids. V was shortened by 0 bases and J by 5 bases, with 5 bases between the two germline ends. Germline loops: CDR1 SGHRS, CDR2 YFSETQ. CDR3 DNA sequence: TGCGCCAGCAGCTTGGGCGAGGAGACCCAGTACTTC. Its translation is CASSLGEETQYF.

This clone was counted only a few times. The chain is built from TRBV29-1 and TRBJ2-5, with 7 bases matching TRBD1. Germline V gene data show CDR1 as SQVTM and CDR2 as ANQGSEA. CDR3 length: 14 amino acids. J was trimmed by 3 bases and V by 2 bases; bases with no gene match: 6. This chain's CDR3 is CSVEKGTVKETQYF. Written as DNA, the CDR3 is TGCAGCGTTGAAAAAGGGACAGTAAAAGAGACCCAGTACTTC.

The rearrangement links TRBV18 to TRBJ2-1, with D perhaps TRBD2 (5 bases). The CDR3 contains 15 residues. Deletions cut 5 bases from V and 7 bases from J, with 18 bases between. Germline V gene lookup returns CDR1 KGHSH and CDR2 LQKENI. The CDR3, as DNA: TGTGCCAGCTCATCTAGCACCCCTGTGGCAAATGAGCAGTTCTTC. It codes for CASSSSTPVANEQFF.

The chain has TRBV19 and TRBJ1-1; possible D gene TRBD1, 6 bases. V shed 4 bases and J shed 5 bases, with 11 bases lying between them. This CDR3 has 13 amino acids. The germline CDR1 and CDR2 sequences are LNHDA and SQIVND (reference sequence). CDR3 amino acids: CASSKWTATEAFF. In DNA form, the CDR3 reads TGTGCCAGTAGTAAATGGACAGCTACTGAAGCTTTCTTT.

V usage is TRBV6-6 and J usage is TRBJ1-5, with 8 bases fitting TRBD1. The CDR3 has 16 residues. Losses at the gene ends were 4 bases for V and 2 bases for J; bases not matched to a gene: 7. Germline V gene sequence: CDR1 MNHNY, CDR2 SVGAGI (reference sequence). The CDR3 DNA reads TGTGCCAGCAGTTCCGAACAGGGGGATCGCAATCAGCCCCAGCATTTT. This translates into CASSSEQGDRNQPQHF.

Only a few counts were recorded for this clone. The rearrangement links TRBV5-6 to TRBJ1-3, with a weak D call TRBD1 (6 bases). The CDR3 covers 14 residues. V was cut by 1 base and J by 3 bases, with 8 bases left in between. Germline V gene sequence: CDR1 SGHDT, CDR2 YYEEEE. CDR3 in DNA: TGTGCCAGCAGCTTGACAGGGTTTGGAAACACCATATATTTT. Amino acids: CASSLTGFGNTIYF.

The gene calls are TRBV19 and TRBJ1-2; D uncertain. The V end was cut by 8 bases, the J end by 0 bases, with 16 bases between. Germline V lookup: CDR1 LNHDA, CDR2 SQIVND (reference sequence). There are 15 residues in the CDR3. The CDR3 coding sequence is TGTGCCAGTCGAACAAGGGAGGCGGCTAACTATGGCTACACCTTC. Translation gives CASRTREAANYGYTF. The full variable domain, its missing parts supplied by reference TRBV19 and TRBJ1-2, is DGGITQSPKYLFRKEGQNVTLSCEQNLNHDAMYWYRQDPGQGLRLIYYSQIVNDFQKGDIAEGYSVSREKKESFPLTVTSAQKNPTAFYLCASRTREAANYGYTFGSGTRLTVV.

In its sample, this clone was seen once. The CDR3 loop reads CASSHPEDTQYF. The CDR3 DNA reads TGCGCCAGCAGCCATCCAGAGGATACGCAGTATTTT. The rearrangement links TRBV4-1 to TRBJ2-3, with unresolved D. The V and J ends lost 3 bases and 6 bases respectively, with 7 bases between them. This CDR3 contains 12 residues. CDR1 and CDR2 (germline): MGHRA, YSYEKL.